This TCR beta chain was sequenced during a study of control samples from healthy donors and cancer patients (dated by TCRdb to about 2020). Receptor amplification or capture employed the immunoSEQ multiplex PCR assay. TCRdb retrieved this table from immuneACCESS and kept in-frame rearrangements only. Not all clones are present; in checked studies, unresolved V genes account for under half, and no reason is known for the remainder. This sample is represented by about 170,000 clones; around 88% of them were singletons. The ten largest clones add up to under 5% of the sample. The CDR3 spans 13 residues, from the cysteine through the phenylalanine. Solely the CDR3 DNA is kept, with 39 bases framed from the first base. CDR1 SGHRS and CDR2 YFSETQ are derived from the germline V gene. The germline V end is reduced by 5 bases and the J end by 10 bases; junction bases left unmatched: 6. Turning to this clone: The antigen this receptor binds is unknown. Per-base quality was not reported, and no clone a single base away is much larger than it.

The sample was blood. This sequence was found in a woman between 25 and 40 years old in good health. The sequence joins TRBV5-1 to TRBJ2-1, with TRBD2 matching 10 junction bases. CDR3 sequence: CASRGLAGVEQFF. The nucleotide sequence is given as TGCGCCAGCAGAGGGCTAGCGGGGGTCGAGCAGTTCTTC.